The 19 T cell receptor beta chains given below trace back to one sample, sequenced in a study of T cells after yellow fever vaccination. One entry per CDR3 protein, called by TCRdb with MiXCR from the 5' RACE reads. The table shows about 340,000 distinct CDR3 sequences, with under 5% occurring only once. The source material was PBMCs, sampled 5 days after the yellow fever booster vaccination. The receptor set was obtained from a man between 18 and 29 years old who received the YFV17D yellow fever vaccine.

The chain has TRBV4-2 and TRBJ2-1; 8 positions agree with TRBD2. V lost 2 bases and J lost 4; bases outside the gene matches: 7. Germline values: CDR1 LGHNA, CDR2 YNFKEQ. The CDR3 totals 16 residues. The CDR3 DNA reads TGTGCCAGCAGCCAACGTGAGCGGGGGTCTTACAATGAGCAGTTCTTC. Its protein is CASSQRERGSYNEQFF.

J is TRBJ1-5 and V is TRBV7-2; D is perhaps TRBD1 (6 bases). The ends were cut back, 2 bases at V and 7 bases at J, with 9 bases in the middle. The germline V gene encodes CDR1 SGHTA and CDR2 FQGNSA. The CDR3 is made up of 13 amino acids. The CDR3 protein is CASSLTRGQPQHF. In DNA form, the CDR3 reads TGTGCCAGCAGCTTAACAAGGGGGCAGCCCCAGCATTTT.

This clonotype was counted ten times or more. The rearrangement links TRBV5-1 to TRBJ1-2, with D possibly being TRBD1 (6 bases). Looked up from germline, CDR1 is SGHRS and CDR2 is YFSETQ. The CDR3 is made up of 15 amino acids. Trimming took 3 bases from V and 5 from J, leaving 17 bases between them. CDR3 DNA sequence: TGCGCCAGCAGCTCACAGGGCCGGTTCGGGTATGGCTACACCTTC. Protein sequence: CASSSQGRFGYGYTF. Looking up the rest from reference TRBV5-1 and TRBJ1-2 gives the full variable domain: KAGVTQTPRYLIKTRGQQVTLSCSPISGHRSVSWYQQTPGQGLQFLFEYFSETQRNKGNFPGRFSGRQFSNSRSEMNVSTLELGDSALYLCASSSQGRFGYGYTFGSGTRLTVV.

This clonotype has more than one count but fewer than ten. The chain uses TRBV6-2 or TRBV6-3 and TRBJ2-3; D uncertain. The CDR3 runs to 13 residues. The V end lost 0 bases, the J end lost 7 bases, and 8 bases lay between the germline ends. Germline values: CDR1 MNHEY, CDR2 SVGEGT. In DNA, the CDR3 is TGTGCCAGCAGTTACTCGATTTCACATACGCAGTATTTT. It codes for CASSYSISHTQYF.

The J gene is TRBJ2-7, the V gene TRBV5-1; D uncertain. The ends were cut back, 0 bases at V and 6 bases at J, with 22 bases in the middle. The CDR3 covers 17 residues. The germline V gene has CDR1 SGHRS and CDR2 YFSETQ. CDR3 DNA sequence: TGCGCCAGCAGCTTGGATTCCCGGCAATCCTTGGGAACCGAGCAGTACTTC. It specifies CASSLDSRQSLGTEQYF.

This chain links TRBV4-1 with TRBJ2-7; 11 bases are a match to TRBD1. Trimming at V came to 1 base and at J to 4 bases, leaving 6 bases not matched to a gene. The CDR3 is 16 amino acids. From germline, CDR1 is MGHRA and CDR2 YSYEKL. CDR3 sequence reads: CASSQGGTGGRYEQYF. The CDR3 region has the DNA TGCGCCAGCAGCCAAGGTGGGACAGGGGGTAGATACGAGCAGTACTTC.

The V call is TRBV6-2 or TRBV6-3, the J call TRBJ1-2; no firm D call. Germline V CDR1 and CDR2: MNHEY, SVGEGT. With 3 bases removed from V and 0 bases from J, the gap between germline ends came to 11 bases. The CDR3 is 15 residues long. The CDR3 spells CASSYRASSNYGYTF. For the CDR3, the DNA is TGTGCCAGCAGTTATCGGGCATCCTCTAACTATGGCTACACCTTC.

This clonotype appeared a few times. V usage is TRBV6-5 and J usage is TRBJ1-6, with TRBD1 matching over 9 bases. The V and J ends lost 3 bases and 0 bases, in that order; junction bases with no gene match: 3. Per the germline V gene, CDR1 is MNHEY and CDR2 is SVGAGI. This CDR3 is 17 amino acids long. CDR3 in amino acids: CASSYGTGPSYNSPLHF. CDR3 in DNA: TGTGCCAGCAGTTATGGGACAGGGCCCTCCTATAATTCACCCCTCCACTTT.

This clonotype was seen at least ten times. The chain employs TRBV27 and TRBJ2-7, with a tentative D call TRBD1 (6 bases). Germline CDR1 reads MNHEY; CDR2 reads SMNVEV (reference sequence). Trimming took 9 bases from V and 3 from J, leaving 15 bases between them. The CDR3 is made up of 13 amino acids. CDR3: CARRLTGDYEQYV. The CDR3 nucleotides read TGTGCCAGGCGGCTGACAGGAGACTACGAGCAGTACGTC.

This clonotype came up a few times. V is TRBV19 and J is TRBJ2-3, with TRBD2 identical over 15 bases. The germline gives CDR1 LNHDA, CDR2 SQIVND (reference sequence). There are 21 residues in the CDR3. V was clipped by 5 bases and J by 1 base; unmatched bases: 16. CDR3 sequence reads: CASSLRPGTSGGSLGTDTQYF. As DNA, the CDR3 is TGTGCCAGTAGTCTACGTCCCGGGACTAGCGGGGGGTCCCTTGGCACAGATACGCAGTATTTT.

A few counts support this clonotype. The V and J genes are TRBV25-1 and TRBJ2-3; no definite D call. The CDR3 has 14 residues. V was shortened by 5 bases and J by 2 bases, with 11 bases between the two germline ends. In germline, CDR1 is MGHDK, CDR2 SYGVNS. The CDR3 loop is CASSPHPLTDTQYF. CDR3 bases: TGTGCCAGCAGTCCTCATCCTCTCACAGATACGCAGTATTTT.

The rearrangement links TRBV20-1 to TRBJ1-1; D is perhaps TRBD1 (6 bases). Germline-derived CDR1 and CDR2 are DFQATT and SNEGSKA (reference sequence). The CDR3 loop spans 13 amino acids. With 3 bases removed from V and 1 base from J, the gap between germline ends came to 9 bases. CDR3 protein: CSASSGANTEAFF. The DNA of the CDR3 is TGCAGTGCTAGCTCAGGGGCGAACACTGAAGCTTTCTTT.

This rearrangement joins TRBV7-8 to TRBJ1-5, with D perhaps TRBD1 (5 bases). The CDR3 length is 15 residues. Trimming stripped 5 bases from V and 3 bases from J, with 14 bases between. Germline loops: CDR1 SGHVS, CDR2 FQNEAQ. As DNA, the CDR3 is TGTGCCAGCAGCCGCGGGGGGGTGTCCAATCAGCCCCAGCATTTT. Its protein product is CASSRGGVSNQPQHF.

This clonotype was recorded many times. This chain uses TRBV20-1 with TRBJ1-6; D unclear. Germline CDR1 is DFQATT and CDR2 is SNEGSKA (reference sequence). The germline V and J ends were trimmed by 4 bases and 7 bases, with 11 bases remaining between them. The CDR3 is 13 amino acids. In DNA form, the CDR3 reads TGCAGTGCTAACTTCGGGCCCAATTCACCCCTCCACTTT. Its translation: CSANFGPNSPLHF.

This clonotype was found a few times. This chain joins TRBV5-5 and TRBJ2-5; maybe TRBD1 (6 bases). The CDR3 is made up of 13 amino acids. Between the trimmed V and J ends, which lost 4 bases and 0 bases, there was a span of 7 bases. Germline-derived CDR1 and CDR2 are SGHKS and YYEKEE (reference sequence). CDR3 nucleotide sequence: TGTGCCAGCAGCCGGACAGACCAAGAGACCCAGTACTTC. It specifies CASSRTDQETQYF. Drawing the rest from reference TRBV5-5 and TRBJ2-5, the complete variable domain is DAGVTQSPTHLIKTRGQQVTLRCSPISGHKSVSWYQQVLGQGPQFIFQYYEKEERGRGNFPDRFSARQFPNYSSELNVNALLLGDSALYLCASSRTDQETQYFGPGTRLLVL.

The chain combines TRBV6-6 with TRBJ2-7; D is perhaps TRBD2 (6 bases). Germline CDR1 and CDR2: MNHNY and SVGAGI (reference sequence). The CDR3 runs 16 residues. With 6 bases removed from V and 2 bases from J, the gap between germline ends came to 20 bases. The CDR3 DNA reads as TGTGCCAGCAGCCTCGGGGCGGCGGGGAGACCCTACGAGCAGTACGTC. Its protein product is CASSLGAAGRPYEQYV.

This clonotype was seen a few times. The rearrangement uses TRBV13 and TRBJ1-1, with TRBD1 identical over 7 bases. This CDR3 comprises 18 residues. Germline trimming cut 2 bases from V and 5 bases from J; bases unmatched to any gene: 17. From germline, CDR1 is PRHDT and CDR2 FYEKMQ (reference sequence). The CDR3 coding sequence is TGTGCCAGCAGCTTAAGTGTTAGAGGGGGCGACGGAAAAACTGAAGCTTTCTTT. Protein: CASSLSVRGGDGKTEAFF.

This clonotype has a count of ten or more. The genes are TRBV7-8 and TRBJ2-2; D is uncertain. V was pared by 0 bases and J by 3 bases, with 5 bases between. The germline V gene has CDR1 SGHVS and CDR2 FQNEAQ. There are 14 residues in the CDR3. The CDR3 is CASSLAVYTGELFF. The CDR3 DNA follows: TGTGCCAGCAGCTTAGCGGTTTACACCGGGGAGCTGTTTTTT. Together with reference TRBV7-8 and TRBJ2-2, the CDR3 gives the full variable domain: GAGVSQSPRYKVAKRGQDVALRCDPISGHVSLFWYQQALGQGPEFLTYFQNEAQLDKSGLPSDRFFAERPEGSVSTLKIQRTQQEDSAVYLCASSLAVYTGELFFGEGSRLTVL.

Only a few counts were recorded for this clonotype. The chain employs TRBV7-2 and TRBJ2-7; 10 bases fit TRBD1. The CDR3 extends over 16 amino acids. Unmatched junction bases numbered 9, after V lost 1 base and J lost 6 bases. CDR1 and CDR2 (germline): SGHTA, FQGNSA. CDR3 in amino acids: CASSLDDRGLFFEQYF. CDR3 nucleotides: TGTGCCAGCAGCTTAGACGACAGGGGGCTCTTCTTCGAGCAGTACTTC.